This entry lists 17 T cell receptor beta chains sequenced from one sample in a study of T cells expressing NK-cell markers (dated by TCRdb to the early 2020s). Receptor libraries were prepared by 5' RACE. These reads were obtained on an Illumina HiSeq 2000. The reads, reprocessed by TCRdb, yield one row per CDR3 protein sequence and no DNA. The sample's own table lists approximately 440,000 distinct CDR3 sequences. The ten biggest clones cover roughly 1.4% of the sample. The sequenced material came from blood T cells: a sorted CD56 or NKG2C T cell subset, CD4+ or CD8+ T cells, or bulk PBMC T cells (not recorded which). These receptors were taken from a woman aged 45-65 years in good health. Donor details come from another sample of the same person, matched by shared clones.

The chain employs TRBV12-5 and TRBJ2-1; TCRdb designates TRBD2, a call that cannot be tested without DNA. The V gene's germline CDR1 is LGHNT and CDR2 FRNRAP. The CDR3 has 13 amino acids. The CDR3: CASGLDLADQQFF.

This chain uses TRBV5-1 with TRBJ1-2; there is no DNA to check the TCRdb D call of TRBD1. This CDR3 has 14 residues. CDR1 and CDR2 from the germline V gene are SGHRS and YFSETQ. The chain's CDR3 is CASSWGTGEYGYTF.

The chain couples TRBV5-1 to TRBJ2-2. The germline V gene has CDR1 SGHRS and CDR2 YFSETQ. This CDR3 has 14 amino acids. The chain's CDR3 is CASSLGLDTGELFF.

The V and J genes are TRBV6-5 and TRBJ2-3; TCRdb indicates TRBD2, and absent DNA this call remains unverified. Germline lookup yields CDR1 MNHEY and CDR2 SVGAGI. This CDR3 is built from 15 residues. CDR3 region: CASSYPGRGADTQYF.

The J gene is TRBJ2-3, the V gene TRBV20-1; checking the TCRdb D call of TRBD2 is not possible without DNA. The germline V gene encodes CDR1 DFQATT and CDR2 SNEGSKA (reference sequence). This CDR3 has 16 residues. The chain's CDR3 is CSALGLAGLEADTQYF.

The chain joins TRBV20-1 to TRBJ2-2. Germline loops: CDR1 DFQATT, CDR2 SNEGSKA (reference sequence). The CDR3 sequence is 13 residues long. CDR3: CSAIPHKTGELFF.

The chain is built from TRBV4-2 and TRBJ1-1. Germline V gene data show CDR1 as LGHNA and CDR2 as YNFKEQ. The CDR3 spans 15 residues. The CDR3 sequence: CASSQDILQNTEAFF.

This rearrangement joins TRBV3-1 to TRBJ1-1; TCRdb reports TRBD1, a call that lacks DNA to check it against. The CDR3 extends over 15 amino acids. The germline V gene encodes CDR1 LGHDT and CDR2 YNNKEL (reference sequence). CDR3 amino acids: CASSQAGLMNTEAFF. Full variable domain (outside the CDR3, taken from reference TRBV3-1 and TRBJ1-1): DTAVSQTPKYLVTQMGNDKSIKCEQNLGHDTMYWYKQDSKKFLKIMFSYNNKELIINETVPNRFSPKSPDKAHLNLHINSLELGDSAVYFCASSQAGLMNTEAFFGQGTRLTVV.

This chain connects TRBV29-1 to TRBJ2-1. Germline V gene lookup returns CDR1 SQVTM and CDR2 ANQGSEA. The CDR3 extends over 12 amino acids. This CDR3 is CSVDHGANEQFF.

The genes are TRBV21-1 and TRBJ2-1; with no DNA, the TCRdb D assignment of TRBD1 cannot be verified. TRBV21-1 is described as a pseudogene. This CDR3 has 16 amino acids. This CDR3 is CASSKGDPTPYNEQFF.

V and J are TRBV29-1 and TRBJ2-1; TCRdb returns TRBD2, unconfirmable since there is no DNA. In germline, CDR1 is SQVTM, CDR2 ANQGSEA. This CDR3 region has 14 residues. The CDR3: CSVDWLVGYNEQFF.

The genes are TRBV6-1 and TRBJ2-4; TCRdb selects TRBD1, and the lack of DNA leaves this call unchecked. Germline V gives CDR1 MNHNS, CDR2 SASEGT. The CDR3 length is 18 residues. The CDR3 here is CASSQLGTGDLAKNIQYF.

The rearrangement joins TRBV7-2 to TRBJ2-5. The CDR3 is 12 residues long. In germline, CDR1 is SGHTA, CDR2 FQGNSA. CDR3 in amino acids: CASPLGQETQYF.

V gene TRBV7-9 combines with J gene TRBJ2-2. From germline, CDR1 is SEHNR and CDR2 FQNEAQ (reference sequence). There are 15 residues in the CDR3. The CDR3 loop is CASSLALTSTGELFF.

This chain connects TRBV2 to TRBJ2-2; TCRdb lists TRBD2, though no DNA is available to test this call. The CDR3 is 15 amino acids. The V gene's germline CDR1 is SNHLY and CDR2 FYNNEI. The CDR3 loop is CASREGLTGAGELFF. Looking up the rest from reference TRBV2 and TRBJ2-2 gives the full variable domain: EPEVTQTPSHQVTQMGQEVILRCVPISNHLYFYWYRQILGQKVEFLVSFYNNEISEKSEIFDDQFSVERPDGSNFTLKIRSTKLEDSAMYFCASREGLTGAGELFFGEGSRLTVL.

CDR3: CASSLAGQFMRAQYF. This chain uses TRBV12-3 or TRBV12-4 with TRBJ2-5; TCRdb calls TRBD1, which cannot be checked without DNA. There are 15 residues in the CDR3.

This chain joins TRBV5-5 and TRBJ2-2; the TRBD1 assignment by TCRdb is unverifiable without DNA. Germline CDR1 reads SGHKS; CDR2 reads YYEKEE (reference sequence). The CDR3 has 15 residues. The CDR3 is CASSFVDRGTGELFF.